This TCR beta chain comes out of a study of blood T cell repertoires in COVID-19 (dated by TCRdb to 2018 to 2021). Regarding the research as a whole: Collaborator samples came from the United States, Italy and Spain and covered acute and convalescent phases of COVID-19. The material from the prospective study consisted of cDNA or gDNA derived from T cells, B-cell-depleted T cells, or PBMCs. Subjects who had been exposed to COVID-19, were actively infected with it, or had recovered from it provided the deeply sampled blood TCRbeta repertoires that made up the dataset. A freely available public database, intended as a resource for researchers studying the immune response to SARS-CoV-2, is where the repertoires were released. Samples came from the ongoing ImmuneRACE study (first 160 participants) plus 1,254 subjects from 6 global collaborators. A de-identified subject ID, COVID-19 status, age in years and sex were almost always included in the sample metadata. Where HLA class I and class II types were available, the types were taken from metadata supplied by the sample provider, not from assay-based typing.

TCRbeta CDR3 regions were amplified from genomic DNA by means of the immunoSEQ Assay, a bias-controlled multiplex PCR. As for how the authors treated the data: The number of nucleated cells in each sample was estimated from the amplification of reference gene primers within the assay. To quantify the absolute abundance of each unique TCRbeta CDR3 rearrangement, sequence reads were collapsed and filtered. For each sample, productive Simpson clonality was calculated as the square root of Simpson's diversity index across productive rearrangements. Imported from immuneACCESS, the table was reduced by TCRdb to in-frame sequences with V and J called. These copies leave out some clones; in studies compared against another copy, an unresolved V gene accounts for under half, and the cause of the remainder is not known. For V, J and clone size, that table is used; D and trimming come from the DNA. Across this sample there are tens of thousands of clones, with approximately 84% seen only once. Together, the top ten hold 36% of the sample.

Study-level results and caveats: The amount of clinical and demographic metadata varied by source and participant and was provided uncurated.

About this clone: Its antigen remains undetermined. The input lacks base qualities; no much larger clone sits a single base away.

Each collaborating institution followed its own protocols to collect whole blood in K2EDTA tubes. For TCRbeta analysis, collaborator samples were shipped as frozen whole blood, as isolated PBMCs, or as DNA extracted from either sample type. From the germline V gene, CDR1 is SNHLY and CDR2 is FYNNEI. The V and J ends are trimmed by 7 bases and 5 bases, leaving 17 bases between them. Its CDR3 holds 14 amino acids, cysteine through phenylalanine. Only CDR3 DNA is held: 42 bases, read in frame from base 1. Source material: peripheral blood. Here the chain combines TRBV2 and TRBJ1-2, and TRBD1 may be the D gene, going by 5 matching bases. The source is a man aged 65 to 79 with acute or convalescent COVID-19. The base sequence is TGTGCCAGCATACAGGCAGGGTCCTCATATGGCTACACCTTC. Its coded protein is CASIQAGSSYGYTF.